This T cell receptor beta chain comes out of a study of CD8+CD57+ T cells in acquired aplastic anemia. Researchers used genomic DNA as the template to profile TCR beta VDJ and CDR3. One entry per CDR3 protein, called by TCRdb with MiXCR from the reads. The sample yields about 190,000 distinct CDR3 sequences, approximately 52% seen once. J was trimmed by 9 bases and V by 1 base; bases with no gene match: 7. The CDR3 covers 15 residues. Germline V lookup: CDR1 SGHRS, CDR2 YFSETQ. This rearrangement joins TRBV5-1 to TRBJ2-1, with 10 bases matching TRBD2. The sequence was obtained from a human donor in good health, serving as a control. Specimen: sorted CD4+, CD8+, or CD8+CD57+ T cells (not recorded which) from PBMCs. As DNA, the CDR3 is TGCGCCAGCAGCTTGTCAGCGGGGGGGCGTAGTGAGCAGTTCTTC. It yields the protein CASSLSAGGRSEQFF. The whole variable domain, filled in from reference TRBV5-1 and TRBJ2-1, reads KAGVTQTPRYLIKTRGQQVTLSCSPISGHRSVSWYQQTPGQGLQFLFEYFSETQRNKGNFPGRFSGRQFSNSRSEMNVSTLELGDSALYLCASSLSAGGRSEQFFGPGTRLTVL.